This T cell receptor beta chain is drawn from a study of T-cell memory formation after mild COVID-19. Study-wide results and limits: Shrinking CD4+ clones resided mostly in CM and EM, and CD8+ ones in EMRA. Memory cells collected pre-infection included some clones that later responded, suggesting cross-reactive memory joined.

TCRdb itself ran the 5' RACE reads through MiXCR, one entry per CDR3 protein. The sample lists about 200,000 distinct CDR3 sequences; approximately 20% were seen once. This clonotype was picked up a small number of times. Its matching antigen is unknown. V was clipped by 2 bases and J by 0 bases, with 8 bases between them. Germline CDR1 SGHDT, CDR2 YYEEEE. There are 14 residues in the CDR3. This clonotype was obtained from an adult woman who had mild COVID-19 (a few samples of this study predate the infection). Cell type and time point are not known. The chain combines TRBV5-6 with TRBJ1-2; D is unresolved. Sequences were obtained from PBMCs or a T cell subset sorted from them (not recorded which). The CDR3 region is CASSFRRTNYGYTF. The CDR3 DNA is TGTGCCAGCAGCTTCCGCAGGACTAACTATGGCTACACCTTC.